This TCR beta chain was sequenced for a study of blood T cell repertoires in COVID-19. Study in general: The cDNA or gDNA used as material had been derived from T cells, B-cell-depleted T cells, or PBMCs.

Trimming took 5 bases from V and 15 from J; bases not matched to a gene: 12. CDR3 length: 15 amino acids. Looked up from germline, CDR1 is SGHTA and CDR2 is FQGTGA. The protocol was immunoSEQ multiplex PCR, while the TCRdb copy is restricted to in-frame clones and leaves out a portion. The sample yields about 140,000 clones, around nine tenths seen once. Sequences were obtained from peripheral blood. This receptor was taken from a woman in her forties with acute or convalescent COVID-19. V usage is TRBV7-3 and J usage is TRBJ2-1, with 14 bases that match TRBD2. The CDR3 coding sequence is TGTGCCAGCAGCCTCTTGGGACTAGCGGGAGACCGGCCGTTCTTC. Translated: CASSLLGLAGDRPFF.